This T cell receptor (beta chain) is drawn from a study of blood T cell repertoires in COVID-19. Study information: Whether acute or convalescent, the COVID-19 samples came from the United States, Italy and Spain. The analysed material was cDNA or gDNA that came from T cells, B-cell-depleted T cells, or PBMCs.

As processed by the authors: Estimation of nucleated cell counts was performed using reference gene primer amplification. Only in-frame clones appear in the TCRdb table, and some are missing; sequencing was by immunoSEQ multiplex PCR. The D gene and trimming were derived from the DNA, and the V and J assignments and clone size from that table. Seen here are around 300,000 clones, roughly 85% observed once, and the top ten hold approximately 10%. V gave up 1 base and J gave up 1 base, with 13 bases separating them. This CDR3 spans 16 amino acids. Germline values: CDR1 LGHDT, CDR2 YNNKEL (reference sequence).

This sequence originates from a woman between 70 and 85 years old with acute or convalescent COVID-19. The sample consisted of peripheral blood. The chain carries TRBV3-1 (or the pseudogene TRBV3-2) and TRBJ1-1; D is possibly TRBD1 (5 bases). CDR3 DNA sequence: TGTGCCAGCAGCCAAGCCCTGACAGTAACGAACACTGAAGCTTTCTTT. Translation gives CASSQALTVTNTEAFF.